A selection of T cell receptor beta chains follows, all from one sample in a study of cytomegalovirus exposure and HLA in healthy donors. The method was immunoSEQ multiplex PCR; TCRdb's version includes in-frame clones alone and lacks a portion of them. The sample has about 120,000 clones; 81% are singletons. The sequenced sample consisted of PBMCs. All receptors come from a woman aged 40 to 49 in good health and CMV-seronegative. CDR3s include the opening cysteine and the closing phenylalanine or tryptophan. The D gene is left open where the match is weak. Rows may omit the clone size; those that give it use once, few, many or a size class.

abundance	v_gene	d_gene	len	j_gene	CDR3aa	CDR3nt
NA	TRBV27	NA	12	TRBJ2-5	CASSLINSPQYF	TGTGCCAGCAGCCTGATAAACAGTCCCCAGTACTTC
NA	TRBV7-6	NA	17	TRBJ1-5	CASSLVLGGGSNQPQHF	TGTGCCAGCAGCTTAGTCTTAGGTGGAGGAAGCAATCAGCCCCAGCATTTT
NA	TRBV7-9	TRBD2	14	TRBJ2-2	CASITSGGTGELFF	TGTGCCAGCATAACTAGCGGAGGGACCGGGGAGCTGTTTTTT
NA	TRBV7-9	TRBD1	17	TRBJ1-1	CASSAHLTGYKSAEAFF	TGTGCCAGCAGCGCACACTTGACAGGGTACAAGAGCGCTGAAGCTTTCTTT
NA	TRBV7-9	NA	11	TRBJ2-7	CASSLTEEQYF	TGTGCCAGCAGCTTAACAGAAGAGCAGTACTTC
NA	TRBV6-6	TRBD1	14	TRBJ2-7	CASSSGTGSYEQYF	TGTGCCAGCAGTTCCGGGACAGGATCCTACGAGCAGTACTTC
NA	TRBV19	NA	14	TRBJ1-1	CASSIAVRRTEAFF	TGTGCCAGTAGTATAGCCGTTCGGCGGACTGAAGCTTTCTTT
NA	TRBV6-5	NA	12	TRBJ2-3	CASSYGPDTQYF	TGTGCCAGCAGTTATGGCCCGGATACGCAGTATTTT
NA	TRBV6-1	NA	11	TRBJ1-1	CASSEGSEAFF	TGTGCCAGCAGTGAAGGTAGTGAAGCTTTCTTT
NA	TRBV11-2	TRBD2	16	TRBJ2-5	CASSQPSLAGGPGQYF	TGTGCCAGCAGCCAACCAAGTCTAGCGGGAGGGCCGGGCCAGTACTTC
NA	TRBV27	TRBD2	15	TRBJ2-1	CASSSGTSGYNEQFF	TGTGCCAGCAGTTCCGGGACTAGCGGGTACAATGAGCAGTTCTTC
NA	TRBV7-3	TRBD1	17	TRBJ1-1	CASSSYKGTAMNTEAFF	TGTGCCAGCAGCTCATATAAAGGGACAGCCATGAACACTGAAGCTTTCTTT
NA	TRBV2	NA	12	TRBJ2-7	CASSGESYEQYF	TGTGCCAGCAGTGGGGAGTCCTACGAGCAGTACTTC
once	TRBV6-5	NA	15	TRBJ1-2	CASSYTGGKGYGYTF	TGTGCCAGCAGTTATACGGGGGGCAAGGGGTATGGCTACACCTTC
NA	TRBV7-9	TRBD1	15	TRBJ1-1	CASSLLQGAYTEAFF	TGTGCCAGCAGCTTATTACAGGGGGCGTACACTGAAGCTTTCTTT
NA	TRBV7-2	TRBD1	14	TRBJ2-2	CASSGGQPTGELFF	TGTGCCAGCAGCGGGGGACAGCCGACCGGGGAGCTGTTTTTT
NA	TRBV7-9	TRBD1	17	TRBJ1-4	CASSLGTGLGSEEKLFF	TGTGCCAGCAGCTTAGGGACAGGGCTCGGCTCTGAAGAAAAACTGTTTTTT
NA	TRBV6-1	TRBD1	17	TRBJ2-7	CASSGSVFGTGFSEQYF	TGTGCCAGCAGTGGAAGTGTTTTTGGGACAGGGTTTTCCGAGCAGTACTTC
NA	TRBV7-2	TRBD2	17	TRBJ2-1	CASSSQGLAGGLGEQFF	TGTGCCAGCAGCTCCCAGGGACTAGCGGGAGGCCTTGGTGAGCAGTTCTTC
once	TRBV29-1	NA	12	TRBJ1-2	CSVAIGAVGYTF	TGCAGCGTGGCCATTGGGGCAGTTGGCTACACCTTC
NA	TRBV19	NA	15	TRBJ1-2	CASRRGAPGNYGYTF	TGTGCCAGTCGGCGGGGGGCTCCGGGGAACTATGGCTACACCTTC
NA	TRBV19	NA	16	TRBJ1-1	CASSPQTASRNTEAFF	TGTGCCAGTAGCCCCCAGACGGCTAGCCGGAACACTGAAGCTTTCTTT
NA	TRBV28	TRBD1	13	TRBJ2-7	CASRLGQSYEQYF	TGTGCCAGCAGATTGGGACAGTCCTACGAGCAGTACTTC
NA	TRBV7-2	TRBD1	14	TRBJ2-7	CASSPGQAPYEQYF	TGTGCCAGCAGTCCGGGACAGGCCCCCTACGAGCAGTACTTC
NA	TRBV10-3	TRBD1	15	TRBJ1-1	CAIRALQGADTEAFF	TGTGCCATCAGGGCCCTTCAGGGGGCAGACACTGAAGCTTTCTTT
once	TRBV4-2	TRBD2	17	TRBJ2-1	CASSYGRLAGKYNEQFF	TGTGCCAGCAGCTACGGCAGACTAGCGGGAAAATACAATGAGCAGTTCTTC
NA	TRBV7-3	TRBD2	19	TRBJ2-1	CASSNANPTSLGSYNEQFF	TGTGCCAGCAGCAACGCAAACCCGACTAGCTTAGGCTCCTACAATGAGCAGTTCTTC
NA	TRBV6-5	TRBD1	15	TRBJ2-3	CASSYTTGVPDTQYF	TGTGCCAGCAGTTACACAACAGGGGTTCCAGATACGCAGTATTTT